This section outlines one T cell receptor beta chain sequence together with its context. Its antigen remains unidentified. This record comes from a study of cytomegalovirus exposure and HLA in healthy donors. Primers for the PCR totalled 60 Vbeta and 13 Jbeta. Assay: immunoSEQ multiplex PCR; the TCRdb copy retains only in-frame clones and omits some. The repertoire has 100,000 to 150,000 clones, 70% to 85% of them found once; the top ten carry 4.5% to 5%. Study-wide results and limits: Per a prior analysis, the majority of TCR beta V segments were productive roughly 87% or roughly 30% of the time. By HLA locus, TCR association rates varied in a later analysis, with DRB1 showing the most and HLA-C the fewest. Reported results showed that the classifier diagnosed cytomegalovirus status with high specificity and sensitivity.

V shed 1 base and J shed 7 bases, with 16 bases lying between them. Germline CDR1 reads SGHTA; CDR2 reads FQGNSA. The CDR3 is 15 residues long. The receptor comes from a man in his forties or fifties in good health and CMV-seropositive. Sequencing was performed on PBMCs. This rearrangement joins TRBV7-2 to TRBJ1-2; D might be TRBD1 (6 bases). The CDR3 DNA reads as TGTGCCAGCAGCTTAGGGTTTAACAGGGACCCTGGCTACACCTTC. Its translation: CASSLGFNRDPGYTF.